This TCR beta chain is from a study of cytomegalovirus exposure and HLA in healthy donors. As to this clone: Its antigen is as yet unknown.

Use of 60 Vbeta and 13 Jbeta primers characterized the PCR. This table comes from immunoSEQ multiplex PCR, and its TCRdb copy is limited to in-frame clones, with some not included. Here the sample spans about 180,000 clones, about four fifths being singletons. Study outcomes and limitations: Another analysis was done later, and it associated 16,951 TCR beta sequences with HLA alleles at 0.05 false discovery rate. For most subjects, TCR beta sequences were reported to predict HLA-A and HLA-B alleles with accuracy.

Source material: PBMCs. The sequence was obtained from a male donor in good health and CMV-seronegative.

The DNA for the CDR3 is TGTGCCAGCTCGCCGGGACACCCGAGCTCTGGAAACACCATATATTTT. This encodes CASSPGHPSSGNTIYF. The V call is TRBV18, the J call TRBJ1-3, with a possible D match to TRBD1 (6 bases). CDR1 and CDR2 from the germline V gene are KGHSH and LQKENI. This CDR3 is 16 amino acids long. Trimming took off 6 bases at V and 0 bases at J, with 15 bases between the two ends. Full variable domain (remainder filled in from reference TRBV18 and TRBJ1-3): NAGVMQNPRHLVRRRGQEARLRCSPMKGHSHVYWYRQLPEEGLKFMVYLQKENIIDESGMPKERFSAEFPKEGPSILRIQQVVRGDSAAYFCASSPGHPSSGNTIYFGEGSWLTVV.